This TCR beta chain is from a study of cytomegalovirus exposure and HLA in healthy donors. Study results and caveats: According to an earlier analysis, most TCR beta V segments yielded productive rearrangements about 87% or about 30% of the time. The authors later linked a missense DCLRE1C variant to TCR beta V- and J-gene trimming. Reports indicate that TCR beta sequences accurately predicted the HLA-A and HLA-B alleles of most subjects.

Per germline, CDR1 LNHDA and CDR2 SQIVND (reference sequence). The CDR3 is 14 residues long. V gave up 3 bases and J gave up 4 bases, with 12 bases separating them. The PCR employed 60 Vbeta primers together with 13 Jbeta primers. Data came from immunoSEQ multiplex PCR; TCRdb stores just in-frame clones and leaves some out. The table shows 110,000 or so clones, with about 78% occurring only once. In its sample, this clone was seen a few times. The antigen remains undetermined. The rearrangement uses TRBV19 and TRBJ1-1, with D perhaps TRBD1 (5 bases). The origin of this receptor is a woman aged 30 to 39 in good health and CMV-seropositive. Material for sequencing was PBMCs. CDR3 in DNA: TGTGCCAGTAGTATGGGGGAGGGCGGCACTGAAGCTTTCTTT. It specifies CASSMGEGGTEAFF.